The entry below gives a single TCR beta chain sequence along with its context. The antigen is undetermined. The data were taken from a study of regulatory T cells in long-lasting Graves disease. Study-wide results and caveats: Samples came from peripheral blood alone, without thyroid tissue.

The time point here: persistent/refractory GD, antithyroid drugs over 5 years with positive TRAb. Construction of the TCR library relied on RNA isolated from PBMCs. Diagnosing Graves' disease relied on the American Thyroid Association guidelines. Nine milliliters of peripheral blood went into EDTA tubes. According to the study, TCR beta libraries were built with iRepertoire HTBI primers and CDR3-region Arm-PCR. TCRdb fed the multiplex PCR reads into MiXCR, producing one record per CDR3 protein. In the table there are about 470,000 distinct CDR3 sequences, 20% to 25% of which are singletons. The input for sequencing was peripheral blood mononuclear cells (PBMCs), taken when the disease was refractory, from a patient treated with antithyroid drugs. The sequence was collected from a female donor with Graves disease.

The CDR3 bases are TGCAGTGCTAGAGTGACGGGGGGGGGCCGCGCTGAAGCTTTCTTT. Protein: CSARVTGGGRAEAFF. J is TRBJ1-1 and V is TRBV20-1, with D perhaps TRBD1 (6 bases). The V end lost 1 base, the J end lost 6 bases, and 18 bases lay between the germline ends. This CDR3 spans 15 amino acids. CDR1 is DFQATT and CDR2 is SNEGSKA in the germline V gene (reference sequence).